Below are 21 T cell receptor beta chains sequenced from a single sample in a study of CD8+ T cells in alopecia areata. In five patients, CD4+ T cells were split by CD25+CD127- sorting. The sequencing template was cDNA reverse transcribed from extracted RNA. The assay was immunoSEQ multiplex PCR, and TCRdb's table has in-frame clones only and misses some. The sample lists about 20,000 clones; roughly 60% were seen once. What was sequenced was CD4+ Tregs sorted from blood. These receptors originate from a human donor with alopecia areata.

The rearrangement uses TRBV7-9 and TRBJ2-5, with TRBD2 identical over 11 bases. The germline CDR1 and CDR2 sequences are SEHNR and FQNEAQ (reference sequence). J lost 3 bases, V lost 5 bases, and 2 bases had no gene match. This CDR3 comprises 14 residues. CDR3 residues: CASSQGLAEETQYF. CDR3 nucleotide sequence: TGTGCCAGCAGCCAGGGACTAGCGGAAGAGACCCAGTACTTC.

This chain connects TRBV2 to TRBJ1-1, with unresolved D. Germline V gives CDR1 SNHLY, CDR2 FYNNEI. The germline V and J ends were trimmed by 7 bases and 1 base, with 13 bases remaining between them. CDR3 length: 14 residues. The CDR3 sequence is CASMFMAGNTEAFF. The CDR3 DNA follows: TGTGCCAGCATGTTTATGGCGGGGAACACTGAAGCTTTCTTT. Complete variable domain (other parts from reference TRBV2 and TRBJ1-1): EPEVTQTPSHQVTQMGQEVILRCVPISNHLYFYWYRQILGQKVEFLVSFYNNEISEKSEIFDDQFSVERPDGSNFTLKIRSTKLEDSAMYFCASMFMAGNTEAFFGQGTRLTVV.

The rearrangement links TRBV5-1 to TRBJ2-1, with D maybe TRBD1 (6 bases). V was cut by 7 bases and J by 10 bases, with 18 bases left in between. This CDR3 is 13 amino acids long. CDR1 is SGHRS and CDR2 is YFSETQ in the germline V gene. The CDR3 sequence is CASCRVQGGEQFF. CDR3 in DNA: TGCGCCAGCTGTAGAGTACAGGGCGGCGAGCAGTTCTTC.

This clone was recorded once. The chain uses TRBV7-9 and TRBJ2-1; TRBD2 aligns across 12 bases. Germline trimming cut 2 bases from V and 7 bases from J; bases unmatched to any gene: 3. Per the germline V gene, CDR1 is SEHNR and CDR2 is FQNEAQ (reference sequence). The CDR3 has 15 residues. The CDR3 here is CASSLLAGGTNEQFF. The CDR3 nucleotides are TGTGCCAGCAGCTTACTAGCGGGAGGGACGAATGAGCAGTTCTTC.

The chain joins TRBV2 to TRBJ2-5; D not certain. Trimming removed 5 bases at V and 3 bases at J, with 4 bases between. This CDR3 is built from 11 residues. Germline V gene sequence: CDR1 SNHLY, CDR2 FYNNEI. This CDR3 reads CASSREETQYF. As DNA, the CDR3 is TGTGCCAGCAGTAGGGAAGAGACCCAGTACTTC.

This clone was seen only a few times. The rearrangement uses TRBV19 and TRBJ1-1; D is ambiguous. V lost 3 bases and J lost 0, with 8 bases in between. CDR1 is LNHDA, CDR2 SQIVND, per germline (reference sequence). The CDR3 runs 14 residues. The CDR3 sequence is CASSIEPLNTEAFF. The CDR3 DNA follows: TGTGCCAGTAGTATTGAGCCCCTGAACACTGAAGCTTTCTTT.

The rearrangement joins TRBV19 to TRBJ1-6; D call uncertain. CDR1 and CDR2 (germline): LNHDA, SQIVND (reference sequence). CDR3 length: 15 amino acids. Trimming cost V 2 bases and J 7 bases, with 12 bases left between them. CDR3 protein: CASSISGTGNSPLHF. In DNA form, the CDR3 reads TGTGCCAGTAGTATAAGTGGCACGGGGAATTCACCCCTCCACTTT.

There are a few counts of this clone. V gene TRBV10-2 combines with J gene TRBJ2-5; tentative D call: TRBD1 (7 bases). The CDR3 covers 13 residues. The germline CDR1 and CDR2 sequences are WSHSY and SAAADI. V dropped 6 bases and J dropped 5 bases, with 13 bases sitting between them. CDR3 amino acids: CASSSTGRETQYF. Here the CDR3 DNA reads TGCGCCAGCAGCTCGACAGGGAGGGAGACCCAGTACTTC.

The chain is built from TRBV18 and TRBJ2-7; TRBD1 agrees at 10 bases. Germline V lookup: CDR1 KGHSH, CDR2 LQKENI. The CDR3 consists of 15 residues. V lost 6 bases, J lost 6 bases, and 11 bases stayed unmatched. CDR3 sequence (DNA): TGTGCCAGCTCTCCCGGGACAGGGGCATTCGGCGAGCAGTACTTC. Translating it yields CASSPGTGAFGEQYF.

This clone was counted between two and nine times. J is TRBJ1-5 and V is TRBV19, with TRBD1 matching over 8 bases. Losses at the gene ends were 8 bases for V and 4 bases for J; bases not matched to a gene: 4. Germline V gene sequence: CDR1 LNHDA, CDR2 SQIVND (reference sequence). The CDR3 spans 13 residues. The CDR3 DNA follows: TGTGCCAGTTCGGACAGGGATAATCAGCCCCAGCATTTT. It is translated as CASSDRDNQPQHF.

V is TRBV4-2 and J is TRBJ1-1, with unresolved D. This CDR3 comprises 13 residues. The ends were cut back, 1 base at V and 5 bases at J, with 8 bases in the middle. Per the germline V gene, CDR1 is LGHNA and CDR2 is YNFKEQ. In DNA form, the CDR3 reads TGTGCCAGCAGCCAAGTTCGGGGAACTGAAGCTTTCTTT. Protein sequence: CASSQVRGTEAFF.

In DNA form, the CDR3 reads TGCAGCGTCCGGGGGCGTTCCTACAATGAGCAGTTCTTC. Translation: CSVRGRSYNEQFF. This chain connects TRBV29-1 to TRBJ2-1; D is perhaps TRBD1 or TRBD2 (6 bases each). The V gene lost 6 bases and the J gene lost 1 base, with 10 bases spanning the gap. The length of the CDR3 is 13 residues. Germline V gene data show CDR1 as SQVTM and CDR2 as ANQGSEA.

The rearrangement joins TRBV6-5 to TRBJ1-6, with D unclear. V lost 5 bases and J 4 bases, leaving 12 bases between the germline ends. The CDR3 consists of 15 residues. Germline lookup yields CDR1 MNHEY and CDR2 SVGAGI. CDR3: CASSRAAGYNSPLHF. The DNA of the CDR3 is TGTGCCAGCAGTCGGGCGGCGGGATATAATTCACCCCTCCACTTT.

The chain is built from TRBV7-3 and TRBJ2-1; TRBD2 aligns across 13 bases. J was trimmed by 6 bases and V by 3 bases; bases with no gene match: 2. Germline CDR1 is SGHTA and CDR2 is FQGTGA. This CDR3 region has 15 residues. The CDR3 coding sequence is TGTGCCAGCAGCTTCGGACTAGCGGGAGTCAATGAGCAGTTCTTC. Translation gives CASSFGLAGVNEQFF. The complete variable domain, with remaining parts taken from reference TRBV7-3 and TRBJ2-1, reads GAGVSQTPSNKVTEKGKYVELRCDPISGHTALYWYRQSLGQGPEFLIYFQGTGAADDSGLPNDRFFAVRPEGSVSTLKIQRTERGDSAVYLCASSFGLAGVNEQFFGPGTRLTVL.

The CDR3 loop reads CASSLFGTDFYGYTF. CDR3 DNA sequence: TGCGCCAGCAGCTTGTTTGGGACAGATTTCTATGGCTACACCTTC. This chain uses TRBV5-1 with TRBJ1-2, with TRBD1 matching 7 bases. J gave up 4 bases and V 1 base, and 7 bases lay outside the gene matches. The germline V gene has CDR1 SGHRS and CDR2 YFSETQ. The CDR3 totals 15 residues.

This clone has just a few counts. This CDR3 is CAISVGTSGTTDTQYF. The CDR3 bases are TGTGCCATCAGCGTAGGGACTAGCGGGACCACAGATACGCAGTATTTT. The chain uses TRBV10-3 and TRBJ2-3, with 13 bases lining up with TRBD2. From germline, CDR1 is ENHRY and CDR2 SYGVKD. This CDR3 is built from 16 residues. The V and J ends lost 6 bases and 2 bases, in that order; junction bases with no gene match: 5.

V gene TRBV28 combines with J gene TRBJ2-5; TRBD1 agrees at 7 bases. Germline CDR1 reads MDHEN; CDR2 reads SYDVKM. The CDR3 totals 14 residues. Trimming removed 5 bases from V and 0 bases from J; junction bases left unmatched: 3. The CDR3, as DNA: TGTGCCAGCAGTCCGACAGGGAACCAAGAGACCCAGTACTTC. This gives the protein CASSPTGNQETQYF.

The CDR3 DNA reads as TGTGCCACCAGCAGAGGGGCAAAAGAGTGGTACGAGCAGTACTTC. Encoded protein: CATSRGAKEWYEQYF. This chain links TRBV15 with TRBJ2-7, with D uncertain. The V end was cut by 1 base, the J end by 4 bases, with 14 bases between. The germline CDR1 and CDR2 sequences are LNHNV and YYDKDF (reference sequence). CDR3 length: 15 amino acids.

V and J are TRBV2 and TRBJ1-5; D gene uncertain. Deletions cut 6 bases from V and 4 bases from J, with 7 bases between. The germline gives CDR1 SNHLY, CDR2 FYNNEI. The CDR3 spans 12 residues. CDR3 loop: CASRRPNQPQHF. The CDR3 DNA is TGTGCCAGCAGGAGGCCAAATCAGCCCCAGCATTTT.

V and J are TRBV30 and TRBJ1-4, with 8 bases aligning to TRBD1. Germline assignment: CDR1 GTSNPN and CDR2 SVGIG (reference sequence). CDR3 length: 14 residues. Trimming cost V 2 bases and J 7 bases; bases outside gene matches: 6. CDR3 bases: TGTGCCTGGAGTCTTGGACAGGGAGGTGAAAAACTGTTTTTT. It translates to CAWSLGQGGEKLFF.

The CDR3 sequence: CASSTEDIAYEQYF. CDR3 DNA sequence: TGTGCCAGTAGTACCGAGGACATCGCCTACGAGCAGTACTTC. The gene calls are TRBV19 and TRBJ2-7; D might be TRBD1 (5 bases). The CDR3 extends over 14 amino acids. Trimming removed 4 bases at V and 2 bases at J, with 12 bases between. Germline V gene lookup returns CDR1 LNHDA and CDR2 SQIVND (reference sequence).